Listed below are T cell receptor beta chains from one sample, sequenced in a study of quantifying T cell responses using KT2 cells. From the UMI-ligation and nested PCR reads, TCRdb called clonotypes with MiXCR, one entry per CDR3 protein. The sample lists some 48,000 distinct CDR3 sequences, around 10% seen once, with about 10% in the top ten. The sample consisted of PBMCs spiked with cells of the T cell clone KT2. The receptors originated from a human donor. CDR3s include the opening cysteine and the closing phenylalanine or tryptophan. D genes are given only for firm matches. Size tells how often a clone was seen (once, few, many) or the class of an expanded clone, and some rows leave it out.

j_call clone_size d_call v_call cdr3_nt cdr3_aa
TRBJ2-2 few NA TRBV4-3 TGCGCCAGCAGCCAAGGACGGGGCCGGGGGCGCGGGAACACCGGGGAGCTGTTTTTT CASSQGRGRGRGNTGELFF
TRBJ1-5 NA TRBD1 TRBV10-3 TGTGCCATCGCGGGACAGGGGGCCAATCAGCCCCAGCATTTT CAIAGQGANQPQHF
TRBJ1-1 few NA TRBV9 TGTGCCAGCAGCCCCCAGGGGAAAGTTGATGAAGCTTTCTTT CASSPQGKVDEAFF
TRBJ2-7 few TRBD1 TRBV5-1 TGCGCCAGCAGCCTAACAGGGGTCCACACCTACGAGCAGTACTTC CASSLTGVHTYEQYF
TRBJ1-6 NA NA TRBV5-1 TGCGCCAGCAGCAGTACAGGGCGGAAAAGCTCCTATAATTCACCCCTCCACTTT CASSSTGRKSSYNSPLHF
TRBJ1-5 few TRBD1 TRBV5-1 TGCGCCAGCAGCTTGGGGGCCGGACAGGGGAGCAATCAGCCCCAGCATTTT CASSLGAGQGSNQPQHF
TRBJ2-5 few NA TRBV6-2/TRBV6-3 TGTGCCAGCAGTTACGGGGAGACCCAGTACTTC CASSYGETQYF
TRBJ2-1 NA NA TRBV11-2 TGTGCCAGCAGCTTAGGGGGGGGCAGGGATACGTTCTTC CASSLGGGRDTFF
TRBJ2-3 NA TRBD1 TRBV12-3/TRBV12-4 TGTGCCAGCAAGACTATCCTGAGGACAGGTATATTCTCCTCCGTTAATACGCAGTATTTT CASKTILRTGIFSSVNTQYF
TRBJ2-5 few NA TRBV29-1 TGCAGCGTTGAGGCCCCGGGCAGGGGACAAGAGACCCAGTACTTC CSVEAPGRGQETQYF
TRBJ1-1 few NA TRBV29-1 TGCAGCGTTTATGCGGGGCTTGGAAGCGCTGAAGCTTTCTTT CSVYAGLGSAEAFF
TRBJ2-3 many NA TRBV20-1 TGCAGTGCTAGGGCACTAGATCCTAGCACAGATACGCAGTATTTT CSARALDPSTDTQYF
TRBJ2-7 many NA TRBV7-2 TGTGCCAGCAGCTTAGGGGGTAGCTCCGACGAGCAGTACTTC CASSLGGSSDEQYF
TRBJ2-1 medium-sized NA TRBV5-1 TGCGCCAGCAGCTTGACGTCTAGCGAGTACAATGAGCAGTTCTTC CASSLTSSEYNEQFF
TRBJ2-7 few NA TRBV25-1 TGTGCCAGCAGTGAATATGGGGGGTATTGGCAGTACTTC CASSEYGGYWQYF
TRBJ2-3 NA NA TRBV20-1 TGCAGCGCAACTGTTGGCCGGGGGAACACAGATACGCAGTATTTT CSATVGRGNTDTQYF
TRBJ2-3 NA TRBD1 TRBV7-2 TGTGCCAGCAGCTTCAGGACAGGGACAGATACGCAGTATTTT CASSFRTGTDTQYF
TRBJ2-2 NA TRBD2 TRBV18 TGTGCCAGCTCACAGACTAGCGGAACCGGGGAGCTGTTTTTT CASSQTSGTGELFF
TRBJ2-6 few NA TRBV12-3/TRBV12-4 TGTGCCAGCAGTGCCGGGGGTACTGGGGCCAACGTCCTGACTTTC CASSAGGTGANVLTF
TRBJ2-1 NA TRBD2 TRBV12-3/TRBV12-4 TGTGCCAGCAGTTTTAGCGGGACGTCCTACAATGAGCAGTTCTTC CASSFSGTSYNEQFF
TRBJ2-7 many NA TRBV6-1 TGTGCCAGCACTTTTTGGAGAGAGGACGAGCAGTACTTC CASTFWREDEQYF
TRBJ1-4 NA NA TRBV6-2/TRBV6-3 TGTGCCAGCACCTTCGGGACCGGTAATGAAAAACTGTTTTTT CASTFGTGNEKLFF
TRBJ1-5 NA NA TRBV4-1 TGCGCCAGCAGCCAAGTCCCGGGCAATCAGCCCCAGCATTTT CASSQVPGNQPQHF
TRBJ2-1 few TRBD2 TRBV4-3 TGCGCCAGCAGCCAAGACGTGACTAGCGGGGTTGTTGAGCAGTTCTTC CASSQDVTSGVVEQFF
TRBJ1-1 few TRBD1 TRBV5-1 TGCGCCAGCAGCTTGCTACAGGGGGGGAACACTGAAGCTTTCTTT CASSLLQGGNTEAFF
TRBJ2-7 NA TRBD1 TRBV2 TGTGCCAGCAGTACAGGGGGCGGCTCCTACGAGCAGTACTTC CASSTGGGSYEQYF
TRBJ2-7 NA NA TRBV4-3 TGCGCCAGCAGCCAAGACCTGTGGGGTGGCGGTAGCTCCTACGAGCAGTACTTC CASSQDLWGGGSSYEQYF
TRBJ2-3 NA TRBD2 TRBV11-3 TGTGCCAGCAGCTACCAAGCGGGAGGGCCGGCGGATACGCAGTATTTT CASSYQAGGPADTQYF
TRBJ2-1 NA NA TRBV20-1 TGCAGTGCTAGTCGGCGGAGTAAAGGGGTGGATGAGCAGTTCTTC CSASRRSKGVDEQFF
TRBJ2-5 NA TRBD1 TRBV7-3 TGTGCCAGCAGCTTCTCCGGACAGGCGAGGGGAGAGACCCAGTACTTC CASSFSGQARGETQYF
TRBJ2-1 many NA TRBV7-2 TGTGCCAGCAGCTTAGAAGTGGGTGTCGATGAGCAGTTCTTC CASSLEVGVDEQFF
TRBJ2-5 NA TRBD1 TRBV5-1 TGCGCCAGCAGCTCGAACGGACAGGGACAAGAGACCCAGTACTTC CASSSNGQGQETQYF
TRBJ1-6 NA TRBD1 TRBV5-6 TGTGCCAGCAGCCCAGCCGGGACAGGCCCCAATAATTCACCCCTCCACTTT CASSPAGTGPNNSPLHF
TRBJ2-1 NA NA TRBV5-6 TGTGCCAGCAGCTTCCGCAGGGACAATGAGCAGTTCTTC CASSFRRDNEQFF
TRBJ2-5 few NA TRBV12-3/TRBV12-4 TGTGCCAGCCGGGACCCGGGAGAGACCCAGTACTTC CASRDPGETQYF
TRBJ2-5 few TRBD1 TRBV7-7 TGTGCTAGCACGCCCGGACAGGGAGAAGAGACCCAGTACTTC CASTPGQGEETQYF
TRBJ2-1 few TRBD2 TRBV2 TGTGCCAGCCGACCCGGGACTAGTTTTGATGAGCAGTTCTTC CASRPGTSFDEQFF
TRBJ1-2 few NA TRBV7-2 TGTGCCAGCAGCTTATTCAGGGACTATGGCTACACCTTC CASSLFRDYGYTF
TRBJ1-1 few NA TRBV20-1 TGCAGTGCTTTAGGGACGTCGAACACTGAAGCTTTCTTT CSALGTSNTEAFF
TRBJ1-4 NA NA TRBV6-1 TGTGCCACCCTTGGGCGCACTTTAAATGAAAAACTGTTTTTT CATLGRTLNEKLFF
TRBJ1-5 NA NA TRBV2 TGTGCCAGCAGTGAAGAGGCAACAGGCGGTCAGCCCCAGCATTTT CASSEEATGGQPQHF
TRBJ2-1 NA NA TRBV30 TGTGCCTGGGGCGGGACTGCGGCCTACAATGAGCAGTTCTTC CAWGGTAAYNEQFF
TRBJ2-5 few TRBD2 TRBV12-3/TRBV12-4 TGTGCCAGCAGGGAACTAGCGGGCACCCAAGAGACCCAGTACTTC CASRELAGTQETQYF
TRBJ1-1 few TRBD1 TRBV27 TGTGCCAGCGGGGTTATGGGCAGGGGGACTGAAGCTTTCTTT CASGVMGRGTEAFF
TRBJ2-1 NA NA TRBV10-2 TGCGCCAGCAGTGTAGGGGGGCGTTCTGAGCAGTTCTTC CASSVGGRSEQFF
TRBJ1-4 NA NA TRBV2 TGTGCCAGCAGTGATGGGACACTTGCAACTAATGAAAAACTGTTTTTT CASSDGTLATNEKLFF
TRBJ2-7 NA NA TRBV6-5 TGTGCCAGCAGAGACCCTAGTCGGACGGGAACCTACGAGCAGTACTTC CASRDPSRTGTYEQYF
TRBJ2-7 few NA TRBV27 TGTGCCAGCAGCCTCGGACAGACCTACGAGCAGTACTTC CASSLGQTYEQYF
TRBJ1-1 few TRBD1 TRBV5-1 TGCGCCACCCGGGACAGAAGAATGAACACTGAAGCTTTCTTT CATRDRRMNTEAFF
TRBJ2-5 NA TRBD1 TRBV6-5 TGTGCCAGCATCCTACGAGAGACAGGGGGAGAGACCCAGTACTTC CASILRETGGETQYF
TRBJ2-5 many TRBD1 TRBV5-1 TGCGCCAGCAGCTTGGTGGGACAGCCCCAAGAGACCCAGTACTTC CASSLVGQPQETQYF
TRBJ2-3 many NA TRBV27 TGTGCCAGCCGACGAGCGTGGGGAGGCACAGATACGCAGTATTTT CASRRAWGGTDTQYF
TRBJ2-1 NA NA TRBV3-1 TGTGCCAGCAGCCTCTTCACCAGGGGACCTGAGCAGTTCTTC CASSLFTRGPEQFF
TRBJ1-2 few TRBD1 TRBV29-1 TGCAGCGTTGAAGGGGGTAGGGGGCCGTATGGCTACACCTTC CSVEGGRGPYGYTF
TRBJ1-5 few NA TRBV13 TGTGCCAGCAGCCCTGGCCCGAATCAGCCCCAGCATTTT CASSPGPNQPQHF
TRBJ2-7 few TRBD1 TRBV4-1 TGCGCCAGCGGCGGCACAGGGGGCTACGAGCAGTACTTC CASGGTGGYEQYF
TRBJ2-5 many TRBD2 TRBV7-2 TGTGCCAGCAGCGGAGGACTAGCGGGCATTACGGGGGGGGGAGAGACCCAGTACTTC CASSGGLAGITGGGETQYF